This T cell receptor beta chain derives from a study of tumor-infiltrating lymphocytes in primary liver carcinoma (dated by TCRdb to about 2017). Context from the whole study: Hepatocellular carcinoma (four) or combined HCC and intrahepatic cholangiocarcinoma (one) was present in the five patients, who were three men and two women aged 30 to 69 years. The tumors of the five patients were staged as T1-T3 N0M0, with maximum diameters ranging from about 4 to 10 cm. Each sample produced about 3.5 to 7.13 million productive TCRbeta reads, and read depth showed no significant difference between tissue types. Across five regions of each liver tumor, along with adjacent normal tissue and blood, the study brought together TCRbeta repertoire sequencing, expression microarrays and whole-exome sequencing. A total of about 35 specimens from 5 patients went through TCRbeta repertoire sequencing, namely 25 tumor regions, 5 adjacent noncancerous liver tissues and 5 peripheral blood samples. To link TCRbeta repertoire diversity to the local molecular phenotype, the 25 tumor region samples were profiled with Agilent mRNA microarrays. Reproducibility between technical replicate repertoires was high, with correlation coefficients above 0.98 and mean shared-clone rates near 0.89. Overall results and qualifications from the work: The study included only four to six patients, and the authors note findings should be validated in a larger study. Because sequencing covered only the TCR beta chain and unpaired alpha chains were not captured, true repertoire diversity is likely underestimated. Only about 7.5-25% of top clones were found in all five regions of a tumor, suggesting spatial heterogeneity of tumor-infiltrating T cells. Bulk unsorted samples precluded comparing CD4+ and CD8+ T cell repertoires. A significantly larger repertoire fraction was made up by the top 250 clones in tumors than in blood (p = 0.039). Repertoire overlap was higher between tumor regions (mean roughly 35%) than tumor-adjacent (approximately 17%) or tumor-blood (about 14%) pairs, consistent with antigen-driven expansion.

V trim: 2 bases; J trim: 8 bases; unmatched bases: 17. The CDR3 goes from the cysteine to the phenylalanine over 19 residues. The retained sequence is limited to the CDR3, 57 bases, with the frame set at the first base. In the germline V gene, CDR1 corresponds to SGHVS and CDR2 to FNYEAQ. A constant-region primer and ProtoScript II reverse transcriptase were used to reverse-transcribe TCRbeta-specific cDNA from around 540 ng total RNA. Construction of the TCRbeta libraries relied on three nested rounds of multiplex PCR, following a slightly modified ARM-PCR procedure. Multiplex TRBV1-TRBV30 forward primers and a Cbeta reverse primer were used in the first two PCR rounds, each of which was run for around 9 cycles. Sample barcodes and Illumina adapters were attached in a final 25-cycle PCR using Deep VentR polymerase. Before sequencing, amplicons between 200 and 500 bp were purified from gel using a QIAquick gel extraction kit. The TCRbeta amplicons were sequenced with 250-bp paired-end reads on an Illumina HiSeq 2500. Concerning the study's data processing: Reads were quality-trimmed with Trimmomatic v0.33, and paired reads were merged with FLASH v1.2.11 to recover full CDR3 sequences. V, D and J germline segments were assigned to the rearranged TCRbeta sequences by MiGEC v1.2.1b. VDJtools v1.0.0 computed clonotype statistics and Shannon-Wiener diversity indices. Except for diversity analysis, only each sample's 250 most abundant clonotypes were used in subsequent analyses to reduce sampling bias. Using fastp trimming at Q25 and MiXCR clonotype assembly, TCRdb reanalyzed the public sequencing data and kept in-frame beta chains. Identical CDR3 protein sequences are pooled into one entry, listed with their most common genes and DNA. TCRdb, not the authors, supplied the V and J calls. The table for this sample lists 70,000 to 85,000 distinct CDR3 sequences; 70% to 75% of them were counted only once. The top ten hold around 15% of the sample.

For this clonotype: Its target antigen remains unknown. Base qualities are missing; no much larger clone stands one base away.

Without any cell sorting, total RNA and DNA were co-extracted from around 18-30 mg of bulk tissue using the AllPrep DNA/RNA mini kit. Between late 2015 and early 2016, five patients in China with histopathologically diagnosed primary liver carcinoma had surgical resection. Chronic HBV infection was present in the patients, and the patients were treatment-naive at sampling. Each tumor was sampled at five spatially separated regions: the superior, inferior, left-lateral and right-lateral poles and the tumor centre. Histology showed that every tumor sample contained more than 85% viable tumor cells. Fresh tumor and adjacent tissue pieces were bisected, with one half stored in RNAlater at -80 degrees C and the other half sent for histology.

Recombination connected TRBV7-6 to TRBJ2-1; 11 bases in the junction line up with TRBD2. The clonotype was recovered from a woman in her fifties or sixties with primary liver carcinoma and hepatitis B virus infection. Sequenced sample: liver tumor tissue from sampling region 4. The sample's cell subset or site label, in plain terms: tumor region T4, right-lateral pole. The CDR3 reads CASSLPLRGSGRARDEQFF. The bases read TGTGCCAGCAGCTTACCCCTTCGGGGTAGCGGGAGGGCTAGGGATGAGCAGTTCTTC.